The entry that follows covers one TCR beta chain sequence. What it binds is unknown. Healthy people donating bone marrow made up the donors. The sample comes from a study of cytomegalovirus exposure and HLA in healthy donors. Per the germline V gene, CDR1 is LNHDA and CDR2 is SQIVND (reference sequence). The CDR3 runs to 15 residues. Between the trimmed V and J ends, which lost 3 bases and 1 base, there was a span of 12 bases. PCR used 60 Vbeta primers and 13 Jbeta primers. Here immunoSEQ multiplex PCR was the method, and the copy in TCRdb shows in-frame clones only, minus some. The sample records approximately 80,000 clones, around 70% being singletons. General study findings and limits: The sole available immune exposure information was CMV serostatus. Reportedly, fewer N-insertions than the roughly 690-donor mean appeared in an Asian-associated ancestry cluster in a later analysis.

Sequencing input: PBMCs. The J gene is TRBJ1-1, the V gene TRBV19, with D possibly being TRBD1 (5 bases). The TCR comes from a man between 25 and 39 years old in good health and CMV-seropositive. The CDR3 loop reads CASSIPSRANTEAFF. The CDR3 DNA follows: TGTGCCAGTAGTATTCCGAGCAGGGCGAACACTGAAGCTTTCTTT.